There are many counts of the clone carrying this T cell receptor beta chain. As yet, its antigen is unknown. Sorted cells numbering 20,000 to 1,000,000, with 10%, 30% or 50% RNA, yielded the naive CD8 libraries. The data belong to a study of molecular identifiers for immune sequencing clone quantification. Study-wide background: For replicates, RNA isolated from approximately 20,000 or 100,000 naive CD8 cells was divided into five portions, of which four were sequenced.

Whole-study results and caveats: Sizes of clones that are highly expanded could be underestimated (if identical TCR molecules share a barcode).

MiXCR, run by TCRdb on the PCR reads, gives a single entry per CDR3 protein. The sample consists of more than 70,000 distinct CDR3 sequences, 20% to 25% of them appearing once. The CDR3 covers 16 residues. The germline gives CDR1 SGHRS, CDR2 YFSETQ. V was pared by 4 bases and J by 0 bases, with 9 bases of the junction left unmatched. The sequence was obtained from a human donor in good health. Some libraries in this study had Jurkat cell RNA spiked in. The chain employs TRBV5-1 and TRBJ2-5; TRBD2 matches at 7 bases. The sequenced sample was naive CD8+ T cells from blood, with Jurkat cell RNA spiked in. Subset described: FACS-sorted CD8+CD4-CCR7+CD45RA+ naive T cells. The CDR3: CASSPVAGEDQETQYF. The CDR3, as DNA: TGCGCCAGCAGCCCTGTGGCGGGAGAGGACCAAGAGACCCAGTACTTC.